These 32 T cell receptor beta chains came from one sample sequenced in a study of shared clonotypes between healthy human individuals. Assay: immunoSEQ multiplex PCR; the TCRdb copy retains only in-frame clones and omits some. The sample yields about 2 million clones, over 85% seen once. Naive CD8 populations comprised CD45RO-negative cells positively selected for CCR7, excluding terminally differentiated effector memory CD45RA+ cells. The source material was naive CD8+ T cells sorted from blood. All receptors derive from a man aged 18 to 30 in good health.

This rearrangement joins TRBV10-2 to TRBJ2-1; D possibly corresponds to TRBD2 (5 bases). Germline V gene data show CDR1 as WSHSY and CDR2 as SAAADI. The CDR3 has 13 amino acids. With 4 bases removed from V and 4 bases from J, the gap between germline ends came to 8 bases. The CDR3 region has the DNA TGCGCCAGCAGTGCCACTAGATACAATGAGCAGTTCTTC. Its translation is CASSATRYNEQFF.

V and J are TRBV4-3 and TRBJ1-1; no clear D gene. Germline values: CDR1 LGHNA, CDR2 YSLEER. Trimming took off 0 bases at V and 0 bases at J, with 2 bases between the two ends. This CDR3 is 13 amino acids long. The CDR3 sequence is CASSQDVNTEAFF. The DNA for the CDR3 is TGCGCCAGCAGCCAAGATGTGAACACTGAAGCTTTCTTT.

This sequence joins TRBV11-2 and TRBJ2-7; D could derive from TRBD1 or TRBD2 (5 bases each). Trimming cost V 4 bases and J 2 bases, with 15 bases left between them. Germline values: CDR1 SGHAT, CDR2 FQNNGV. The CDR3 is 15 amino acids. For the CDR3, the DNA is TGTGCCAGCAGCTCGCCGGGACGGGGAACCTACGAGCAGTACTTC. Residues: CASSSPGRGTYEQYF.

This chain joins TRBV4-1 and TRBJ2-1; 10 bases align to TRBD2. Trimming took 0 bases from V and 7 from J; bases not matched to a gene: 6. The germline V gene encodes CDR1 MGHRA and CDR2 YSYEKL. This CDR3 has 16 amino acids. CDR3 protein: CASSQDSLAGVNEQFF. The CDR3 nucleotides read TGCGCCAGCAGCCAAGATTCGCTAGCGGGAGTTAATGAGCAGTTCTTC.

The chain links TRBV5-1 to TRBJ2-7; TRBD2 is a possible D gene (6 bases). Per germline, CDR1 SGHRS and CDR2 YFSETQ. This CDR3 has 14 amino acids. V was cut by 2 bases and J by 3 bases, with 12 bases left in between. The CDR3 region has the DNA TGCGCCAGCAGCTTCGGAGGGAGGTACTACGAGCAGTACTTC. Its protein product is CASSFGGRYYEQYF.

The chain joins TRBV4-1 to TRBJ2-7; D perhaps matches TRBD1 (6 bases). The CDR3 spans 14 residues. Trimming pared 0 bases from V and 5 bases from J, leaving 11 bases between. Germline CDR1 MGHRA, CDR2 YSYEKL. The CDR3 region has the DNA TGCGCCAGCAGCCAAGATCACAGGGCCCACGAGCAGTACTTC. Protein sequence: CASSQDHRAHEQYF.

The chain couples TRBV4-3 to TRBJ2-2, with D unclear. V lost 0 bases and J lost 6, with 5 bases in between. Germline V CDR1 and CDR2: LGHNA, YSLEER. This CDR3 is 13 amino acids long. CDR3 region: CASSQDGPGELFF. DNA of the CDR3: TGCGCCAGCAGCCAAGATGGCCCCGGGGAGCTGTTTTTT.

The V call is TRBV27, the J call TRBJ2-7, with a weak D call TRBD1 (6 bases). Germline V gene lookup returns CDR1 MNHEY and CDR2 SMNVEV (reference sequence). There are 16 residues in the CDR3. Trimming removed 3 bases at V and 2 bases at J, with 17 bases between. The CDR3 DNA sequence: TGTGCCAGCAGTTTTTCGTTAGGGACAAAAACCTACGAGCAGTACTTC. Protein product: CASSFSLGTKTYEQYF.

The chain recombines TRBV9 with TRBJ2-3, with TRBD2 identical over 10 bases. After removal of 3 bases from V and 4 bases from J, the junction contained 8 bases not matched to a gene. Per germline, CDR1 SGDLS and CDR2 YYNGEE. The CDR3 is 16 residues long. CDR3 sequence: CASSGMLAGDSDTQYF. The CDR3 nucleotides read TGTGCCAGCAGCGGAATGCTAGCGGGGGATTCAGATACGCAGTATTTT.

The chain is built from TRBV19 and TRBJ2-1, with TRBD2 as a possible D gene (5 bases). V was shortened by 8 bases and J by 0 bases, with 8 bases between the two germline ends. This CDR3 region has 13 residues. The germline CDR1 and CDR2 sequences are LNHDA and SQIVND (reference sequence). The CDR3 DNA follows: TGTGCCAGTCGGGATATCTCCTACAATGAGCAGTTCTTC. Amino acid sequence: CASRDISYNEQFF.

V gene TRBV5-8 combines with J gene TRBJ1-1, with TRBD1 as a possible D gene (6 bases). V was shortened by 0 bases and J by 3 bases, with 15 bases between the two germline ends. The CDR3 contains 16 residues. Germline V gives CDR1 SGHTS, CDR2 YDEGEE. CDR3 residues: CASSLGLGGDHTEAFF. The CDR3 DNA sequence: TGTGCCAGCAGCTTGGGCTTAGGGGGAGATCACACTGAAGCTTTCTTT.

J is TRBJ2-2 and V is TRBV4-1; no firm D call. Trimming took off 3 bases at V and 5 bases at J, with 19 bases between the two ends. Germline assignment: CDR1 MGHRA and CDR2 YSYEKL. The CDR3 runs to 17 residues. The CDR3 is CASSQYKVEGPTGELFF. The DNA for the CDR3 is TGCGCCAGCAGCCAGTATAAAGTTGAAGGGCCGACCGGGGAGCTGTTTTTT.

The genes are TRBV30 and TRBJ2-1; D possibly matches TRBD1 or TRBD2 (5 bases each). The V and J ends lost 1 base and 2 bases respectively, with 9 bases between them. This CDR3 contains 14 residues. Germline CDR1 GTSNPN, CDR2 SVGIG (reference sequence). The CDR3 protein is CAWSERGPYNEQFF. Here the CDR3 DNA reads TGTGCCTGGAGTGAACGGGGCCCCTACAATGAGCAGTTCTTC.

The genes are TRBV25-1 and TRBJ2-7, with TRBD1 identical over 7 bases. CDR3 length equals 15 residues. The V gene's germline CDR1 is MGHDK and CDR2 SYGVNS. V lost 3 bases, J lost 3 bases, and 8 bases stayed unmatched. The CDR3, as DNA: TGTGCCAGCAGTGACCCCCAGACAGGGCGCTACGAGCAGTACTTC. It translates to CASSDPQTGRYEQYF.

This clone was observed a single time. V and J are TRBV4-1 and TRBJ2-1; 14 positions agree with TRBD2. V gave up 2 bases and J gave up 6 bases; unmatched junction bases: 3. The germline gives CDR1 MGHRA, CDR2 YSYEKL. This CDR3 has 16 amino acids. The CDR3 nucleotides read TGCGCCAGCAGCCAACCGACTAGCGGGAGGGCCAATGAGCAGTTCTTC. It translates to CASSQPTSGRANEQFF.

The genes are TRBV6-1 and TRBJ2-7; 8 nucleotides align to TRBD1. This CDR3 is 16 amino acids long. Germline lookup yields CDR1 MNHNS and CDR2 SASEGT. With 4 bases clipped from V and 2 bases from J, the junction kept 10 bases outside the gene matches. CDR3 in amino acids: CASSVEPGQVAYEQYF. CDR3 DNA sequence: TGTGCCAGCAGTGTGGAACCGGGACAGGTGGCCTACGAGCAGTACTTC.

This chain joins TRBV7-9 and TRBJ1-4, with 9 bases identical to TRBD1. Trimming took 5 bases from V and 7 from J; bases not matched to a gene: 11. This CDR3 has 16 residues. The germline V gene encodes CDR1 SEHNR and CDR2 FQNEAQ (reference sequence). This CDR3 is CASSATTGGGGEKLFF. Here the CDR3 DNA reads TGTGCCAGCAGCGCCACGACAGGGGGAGGAGGTGAAAAACTGTTTTTT.

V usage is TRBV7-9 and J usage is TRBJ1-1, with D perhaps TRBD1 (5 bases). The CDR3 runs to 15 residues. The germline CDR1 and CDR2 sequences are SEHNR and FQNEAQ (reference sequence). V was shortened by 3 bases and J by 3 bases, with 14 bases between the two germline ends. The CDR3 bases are TGTGCCAGCAGCTTCTCCCTCAGGGAGGACACTGAAGCTTTCTTT. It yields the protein CASSFSLREDTEAFF. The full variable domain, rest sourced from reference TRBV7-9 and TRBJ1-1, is DTGVSQNPRHKITKRGQNVTFRCDPISEHNRLYWYRQTLGQGPEFLTYFQNEAQLEKSRLLSDRFSAERPKGSFSTLEIQRTEQGDSAMYLCASSFSLREDTEAFFGQGTRLTVV.

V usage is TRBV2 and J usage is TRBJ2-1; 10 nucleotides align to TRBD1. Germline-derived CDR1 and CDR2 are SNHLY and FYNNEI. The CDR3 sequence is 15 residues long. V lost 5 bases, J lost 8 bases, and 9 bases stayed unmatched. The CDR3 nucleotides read TGTGCCAGCAGTTCTGGGGGACAGGGGAGTTATGAGCAGTTCTTC. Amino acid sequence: CASSSGGQGSYEQFF.

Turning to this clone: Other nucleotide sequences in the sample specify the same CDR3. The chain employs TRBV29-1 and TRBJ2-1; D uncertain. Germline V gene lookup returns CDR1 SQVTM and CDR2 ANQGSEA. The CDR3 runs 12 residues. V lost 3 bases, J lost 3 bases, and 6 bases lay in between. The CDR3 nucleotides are TGCAGCGTTGAGGCGGACTACAATGAGCAGTTCTTC. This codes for CSVEADYNEQFF.

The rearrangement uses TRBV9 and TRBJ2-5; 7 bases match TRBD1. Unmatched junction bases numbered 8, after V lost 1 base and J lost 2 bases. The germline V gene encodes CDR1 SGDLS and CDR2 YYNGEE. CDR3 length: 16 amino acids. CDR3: CASSVYRLGQQETQYF. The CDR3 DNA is TGTGCCAGCAGCGTATACCGTCTGGGACAGCAAGAGACCCAGTACTTC.

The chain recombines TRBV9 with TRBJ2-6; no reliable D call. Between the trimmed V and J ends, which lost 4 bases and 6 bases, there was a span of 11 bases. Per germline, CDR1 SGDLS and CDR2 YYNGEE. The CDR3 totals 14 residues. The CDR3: CASSPKSEANVLTF. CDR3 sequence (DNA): TGTGCCAGCAGCCCCAAATCGGAGGCCAACGTCCTGACTTTC. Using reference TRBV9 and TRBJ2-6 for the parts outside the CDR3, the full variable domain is DSGVTQTPKHLITATGQRVTLRCSPRSGDLSVYWYQQSLDQGLQFLIQYYNGEERAKGNILERFSAQQFPDLHSELNLSSLELGDSALYFCASSPKSEANVLTFGAGSRLTVL.

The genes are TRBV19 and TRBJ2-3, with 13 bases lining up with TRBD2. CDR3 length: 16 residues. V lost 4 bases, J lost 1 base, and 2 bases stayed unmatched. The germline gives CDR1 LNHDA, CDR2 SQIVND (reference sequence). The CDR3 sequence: CASSTGLAGGTDTQYF. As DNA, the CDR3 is TGTGCCAGTAGTACCGGACTAGCGGGGGGCACAGATACGCAGTATTTT.

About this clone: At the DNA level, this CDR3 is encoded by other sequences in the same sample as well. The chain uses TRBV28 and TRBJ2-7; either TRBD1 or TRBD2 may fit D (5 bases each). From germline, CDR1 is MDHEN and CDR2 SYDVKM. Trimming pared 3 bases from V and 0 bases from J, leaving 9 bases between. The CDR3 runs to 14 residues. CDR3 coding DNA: TGTGCCAGCAGTTTCGCAGGGAGCTCCTACGAGCAGTACTTC. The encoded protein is CASSFAGSSYEQYF.

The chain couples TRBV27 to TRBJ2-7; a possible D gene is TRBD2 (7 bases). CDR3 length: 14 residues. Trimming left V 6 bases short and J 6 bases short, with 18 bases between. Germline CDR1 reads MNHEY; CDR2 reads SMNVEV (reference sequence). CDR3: CASSDTWGGVEQYF. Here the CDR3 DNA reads TGTGCCAGCAGCGATACCTGGGGGGGCGTCGAGCAGTACTTC.

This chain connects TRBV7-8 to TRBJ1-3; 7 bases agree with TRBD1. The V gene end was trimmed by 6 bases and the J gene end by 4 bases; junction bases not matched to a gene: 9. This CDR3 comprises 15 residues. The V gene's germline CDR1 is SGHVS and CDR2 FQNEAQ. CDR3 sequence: CASSTTGAQGNTIYF. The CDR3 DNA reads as TGTGCCAGCAGTACAACAGGGGCTCAAGGAAACACCATATATTTT.

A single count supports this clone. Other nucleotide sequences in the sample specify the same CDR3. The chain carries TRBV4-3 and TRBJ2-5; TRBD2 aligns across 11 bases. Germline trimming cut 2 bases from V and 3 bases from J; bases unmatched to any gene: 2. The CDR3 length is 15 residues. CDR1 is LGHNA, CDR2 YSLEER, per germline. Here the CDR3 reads CASSQLLAGEETQYF. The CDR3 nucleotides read TGCGCCAGCAGCCAACTACTAGCGGGGGAAGAGACCCAGTACTTC.

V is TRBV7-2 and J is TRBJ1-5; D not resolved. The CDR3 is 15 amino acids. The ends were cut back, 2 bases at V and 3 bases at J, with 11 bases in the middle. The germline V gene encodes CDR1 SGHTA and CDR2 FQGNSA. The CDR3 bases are TGTGCCAGCAGCTTAAACGGGCATCTCAATCAGCCCCAGCATTTT. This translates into CASSLNGHLNQPQHF.

Written as DNA, the CDR3 is TGTGCCAGCAGCTTAGCGCTAGCTCTTTCCTTCGATGAGCAGTTCTTC. Translating it yields CASSLALALSFDEQFF. The chain joins TRBV7-2 to TRBJ2-1; D might be TRBD2 (5 bases). There are 16 residues in the CDR3. Germline loops: CDR1 SGHTA, CDR2 FQGNSA. Deletions cut 0 bases from V and 8 bases from J, with 17 bases between.

The CDR3 coding sequence is TGTGCCAGCAGCGGACGGAAGGGTTTGGCAGATACGCAGTATTTT. Its translation is CASSGRKGLADTQYF. The chain couples TRBV7-9 to TRBJ2-3, with D uncertain. The germline CDR1 and CDR2 sequences are SEHNR and FQNEAQ (reference sequence). V was shortened by 5 bases and J by 4 bases, with 16 bases between the two germline ends. The CDR3 is 15 residues long.

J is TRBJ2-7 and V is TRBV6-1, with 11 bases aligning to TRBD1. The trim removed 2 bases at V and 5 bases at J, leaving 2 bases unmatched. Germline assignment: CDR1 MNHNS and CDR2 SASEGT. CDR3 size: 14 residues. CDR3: CASSEWTGGDEQYF. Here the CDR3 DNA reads TGTGCCAGCAGTGAATGGACAGGGGGCGACGAGCAGTACTTC.

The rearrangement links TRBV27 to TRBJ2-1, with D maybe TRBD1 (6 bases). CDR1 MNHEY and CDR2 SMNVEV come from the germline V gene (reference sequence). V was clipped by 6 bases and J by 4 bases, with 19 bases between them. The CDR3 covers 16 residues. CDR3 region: CASSLQGPIPYNEQFF. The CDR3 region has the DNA TGTGCCAGCAGCTTACAGGGCCCCATCCCTTACAATGAGCAGTTCTTC.